The 5 T cell receptor beta chains reported below all come from one sample, sequenced in a study of T cells in Graves' hyperthyroidism and ophthalmopathy. Regions amplified from RNA transcripts were the TCR beta CDR3 regions. When the TCR CDR3 underwent first-round RT-PCR, the HTBI primer set was used. A single record per CDR3 protein comes from TCRdb applying MiXCR to the multiplex PCR reads. The profile shows some 320,000 distinct CDR3 sequences, approximately 13% of them singletons. The sequenced sample was blood. These receptors all come from a woman between 40 and 55 years old with Graves' ophthalmopathy.

V usage is TRBV6-1 and J usage is TRBJ1-1, with 7 bases matching TRBD1. The CDR3 loop spans 13 amino acids. V shed 2 bases and J 11 bases; nucleotides not matched to a gene: 8. Looked up from germline, CDR1 is MNHNS and CDR2 is SASEGT. The DNA of the CDR3 is TGTGCCAGCAGTGAATATACTCAGACAGGGGCTTTCTTT. Translation: CASSEYTQTGAFF.

This clonotype was recorded at least ten times. V is TRBV2 and J is TRBJ1-2, with D possibly being TRBD1 (5 bases). CDR1 and CDR2 (germline): SNHLY, FYNNEI. This CDR3 spans 13 amino acids. Deletions cut 4 bases from V and 4 bases from J, with 10 bases between. CDR3 sequence reads: CASSAGPRYGYTF. The CDR3 DNA follows: TGTGCCAGCAGTGCAGGGCCCCGCTATGGCTACACCTTC.

This clonotype was seen only a few times. A much larger clone differs from this one at a single base, so this may be a read error. This chain joins TRBV28 and TRBJ2-1; D uncertain. Germline lookup yields CDR1 MDHEN and CDR2 SYDVKM. This CDR3 region has 12 residues. CDR3 sequence reads: CAGSVTLSEQFF. The CDR3 DNA sequence: TGTGCCGGCAGTGTGACACTATCGGAGCAGTTCTTC. The variable domain in full, completed from reference TRBV28 and TRBJ2-1, reads DVKVTQSSRYLVKRTGEKVFLECVQDMDHENMFWYRQDPGLGLRLIYFSYDVKMKEKGDIPEGYSVSREKKERFSLILESASTNQTSMYLCAGSVTLSEQFFGPGTRLTVL.

This clonotype was observed at least ten times. This chain connects TRBV2 to TRBJ2-7; TRBD2 agrees at 9 bases. The CDR3 totals 13 residues. Germline V CDR1 and CDR2: SNHLY, FYNNEI. With 7 bases clipped from V and 2 bases from J, the junction kept 3 bases outside the gene matches. The CDR3 spells CASKVAGAYEQYF. The DNA for the CDR3 is TGTGCCAGCAAGGTAGCGGGGGCCTACGAGCAGTACTTC.

This clonotype was seen at least ten times. The rearrangement joins TRBV11-3 to TRBJ2-3; 11 positions agree with TRBD2. The CDR3 consists of 13 residues. In germline, CDR1 is SGHNT, CDR2 YENEEA. The junction had 3 bases not matched to a gene; V was cut back by 5 bases and J by 8 bases. For the CDR3, the DNA is TGTGCCAGCAGCCCTGGGACTAGCGGTACGCAGTATTTT. This sequence encodes CASSPGTSGTQYF. The entire variable domain, with the rest obtained from reference TRBV11-3 and TRBJ2-3, is as follows: EAGVVQSPRYKIIEKKQPVAFWCNPISGHNTLYWYLQNLGQGPELLIRYENEEAVDDSQLPKDRFSAERLKGVDSTLKIQPAELGDSAVYLCASSPGTSGTQYFGPGTRLTVL.